A single sample is the source of the 7 T cell receptor beta chains below, sequenced in a study of T-cell reconstitution after alpha-beta-depleted transplantation in children. Unique molecular identifiers were used to barcode this TCRbeta library. TCRdb re-called the PCR reads with MiXCR, one entry per CDR3 protein. The sample lists 350,000 to 500,000 distinct CDR3 sequences, 43% seen once, with 25% to 30% in the top ten. The sequencing here drew on PBMCs, taken before TCRalphabeta/CD19-depleted stem cell transplant. The source is a girl aged 2-10 years with aplastic anemia, due to receive a stem cell transplant.

V usage is TRBV12-3 or TRBV12-4 and J usage is TRBJ1-6; 10 nucleotides match TRBD1. The CDR3 has 15 amino acids. Trimming at V came to 5 bases and at J to 7 bases, leaving 5 bases not matched to a gene. This CDR3 reads CASSAPGQGNSPLHF. The CDR3 DNA reads as TGTGCCAGCAGTGCTCCGGGACAGGGGAATTCACCCCTCCACTTT.

The gene calls are TRBV6-5 and TRBJ2-7, with 11 bases lining up with TRBD2. CDR1 is MNHEY, CDR2 SVGAGI, per germline. CDR3 size: 17 residues. V shed 1 base, J shed 3 bases, and the junction held 8 bases outside the gene matches. The CDR3: CASSYFSKTSGVYEQYF. The CDR3 DNA reads TGTGCCAGCAGTTACTTCTCGAAGACTAGCGGGGTCTACGAGCAGTACTTC.

V and J are TRBV7-3 and TRBJ2-1; TRBD2 is a possible D gene (6 bases). The CDR3 is made up of 15 amino acids. V lost 2 bases and J lost 0, with 8 bases in between. CDR1 and CDR2 (germline): SGHTA, FQGTGA. CDR3 nucleotide sequence: TGTGCCAGCAGCTTATTTAGCGGCTCCTACAATGAGCAGTTCTTC. The encoded protein is CASSLFSGSYNEQFF.

V gene TRBV6-2 or TRBV6-3 combines with J gene TRBJ2-6; 12 nucleotides align to TRBD1. CDR1 is MNHEY, CDR2 SVGEGT, per germline. This CDR3 spans 20 amino acids. V lost 0 bases to trimming and J lost 5 bases; unmatched junction nucleotides: 11. The CDR3 protein is CASSYSLGAGQGARANVLTF. The CDR3 DNA reads TGTGCCAGCAGTTACTCGCTCGGTGCGGGACAGGGGGCGCGGGCCAACGTCCTGACTTTC.

The rearrangement links TRBV28 to TRBJ2-1; a weak D match, TRBD1 (6 bases). The CDR3 covers 13 residues. Trimming pared 9 bases from V and 4 bases from J, leaving 13 bases between. The germline V gene has CDR1 MDHEN and CDR2 SYDVKM. CDR3 in DNA: TGTGCCAGTGCCCGGGACAAGTACAATGAGCAGTTCTTC. It yields the protein CASARDKYNEQFF.

This clonotype was found once. Here the CDR3 reads CASSFPTDKYYNEQFF. In DNA form, the CDR3 reads TGTGCCAGCAGTTTCCCAACCGACAAATACTACAATGAGCAGTTCTTC. J is TRBJ2-1 and V is TRBV12-3 or TRBV12-4; D is unresolved. The CDR3 consists of 16 residues. The ends were cut back, 3 bases at V and 3 bases at J, with 15 bases in the middle.

The CDR3 protein is CSASVSGGSNQPQHF. DNA for the CDR3: TGCAGTGCTAGTGTATCGGGGGGTTCCAATCAGCCCCAGCATTTT. The genes are TRBV20-1 and TRBJ1-5; D is perhaps TRBD1 (5 bases). CDR3 length: 15 residues. From germline, CDR1 is DFQATT and CDR2 SNEGSKA (reference sequence). Trimming left V 3 bases short and J 3 bases short, with 15 bases between.